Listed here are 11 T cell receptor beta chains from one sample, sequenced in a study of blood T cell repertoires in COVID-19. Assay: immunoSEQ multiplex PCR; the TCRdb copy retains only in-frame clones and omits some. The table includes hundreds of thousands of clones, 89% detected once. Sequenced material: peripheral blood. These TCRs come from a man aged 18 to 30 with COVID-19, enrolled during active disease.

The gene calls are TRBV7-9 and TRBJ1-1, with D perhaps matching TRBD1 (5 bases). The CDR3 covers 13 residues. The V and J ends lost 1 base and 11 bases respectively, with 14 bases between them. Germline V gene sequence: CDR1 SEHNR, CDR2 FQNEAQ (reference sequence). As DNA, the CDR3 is TGTGCCAGCAGCTTAGAAGTAGGGGCGGCGGCTTTCTTT. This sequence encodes CASSLEVGAAAFF.

The CDR3 sequence: CASRPDTLSDTQYF. The CDR3 DNA reads TGTGCCAGCAGACCCGACACCTTGTCAGATACGCAGTATTTT. The rearrangement links TRBV27 to TRBJ2-3, with D uncertain. The CDR3 runs 14 residues. Germline values: CDR1 MNHEY, CDR2 SMNVEV (reference sequence). V gave up 6 bases and J gave up 4 bases, with 14 bases separating them.

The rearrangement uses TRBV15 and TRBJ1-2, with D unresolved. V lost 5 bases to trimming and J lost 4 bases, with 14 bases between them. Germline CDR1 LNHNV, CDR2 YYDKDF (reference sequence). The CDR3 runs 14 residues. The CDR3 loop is CATSVGVKSYGYTF. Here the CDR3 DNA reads TGTGCCACCAGCGTCGGGGTGAAGAGCTATGGCTACACCTTC.

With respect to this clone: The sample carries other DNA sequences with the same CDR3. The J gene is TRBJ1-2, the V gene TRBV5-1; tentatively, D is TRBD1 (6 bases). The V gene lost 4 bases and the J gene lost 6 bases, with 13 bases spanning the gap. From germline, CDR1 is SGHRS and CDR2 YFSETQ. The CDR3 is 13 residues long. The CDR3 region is CASSTDRGDGYTF. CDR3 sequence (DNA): TGCGCCAGCAGCACGGACAGAGGCGATGGCTACACCTTC. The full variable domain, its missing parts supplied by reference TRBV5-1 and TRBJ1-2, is KAGVTQTPRYLIKTRGQQVTLSCSPISGHRSVSWYQQTPGQGLQFLFEYFSETQRNKGNFPGRFSGRQFSNSRSEMNVSTLELGDSALYLCASSTDRGDGYTFGSGTRLTVV.

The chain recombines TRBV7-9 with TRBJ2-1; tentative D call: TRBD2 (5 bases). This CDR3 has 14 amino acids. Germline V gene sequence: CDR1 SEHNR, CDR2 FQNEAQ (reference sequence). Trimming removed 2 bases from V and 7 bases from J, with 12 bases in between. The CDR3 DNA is TGTGCCAGCAGCTTACCTAGCATGGTAAATGAGCAGTTCTTC. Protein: CASSLPSMVNEQFF.

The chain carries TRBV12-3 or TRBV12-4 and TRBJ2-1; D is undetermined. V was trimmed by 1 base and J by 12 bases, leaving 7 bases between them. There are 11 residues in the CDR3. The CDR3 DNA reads TGTGCCAGCAGTTTAGGCCCGGGGCAGTTCTTC. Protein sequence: CASSLGPGQFF.

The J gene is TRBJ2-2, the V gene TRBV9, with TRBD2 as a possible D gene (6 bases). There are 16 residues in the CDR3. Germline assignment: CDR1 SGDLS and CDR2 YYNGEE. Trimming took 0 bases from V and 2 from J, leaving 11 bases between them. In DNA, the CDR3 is TGTGCCAGCAGCGTAGTTGGGGACTTAAACACCGGGGAGCTGTTTTTT. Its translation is CASSVVGDLNTGELFF.

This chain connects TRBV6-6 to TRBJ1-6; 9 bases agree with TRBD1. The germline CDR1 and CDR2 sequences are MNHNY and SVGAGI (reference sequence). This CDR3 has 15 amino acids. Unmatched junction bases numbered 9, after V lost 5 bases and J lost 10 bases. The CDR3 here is CASSRGTGNGSPLHF. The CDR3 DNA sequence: TGTGCCAGCAGTCGCGGGACAGGGAACGGATCACCCCTCCACTTT.

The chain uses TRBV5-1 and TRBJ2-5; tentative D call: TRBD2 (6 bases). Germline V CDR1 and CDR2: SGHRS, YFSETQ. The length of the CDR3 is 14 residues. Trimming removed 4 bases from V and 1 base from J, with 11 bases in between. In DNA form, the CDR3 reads TGCGCCAGCAGCCCGGGACTGGTCCAAGAGACCCAGTACTTC. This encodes CASSPGLVQETQYF.

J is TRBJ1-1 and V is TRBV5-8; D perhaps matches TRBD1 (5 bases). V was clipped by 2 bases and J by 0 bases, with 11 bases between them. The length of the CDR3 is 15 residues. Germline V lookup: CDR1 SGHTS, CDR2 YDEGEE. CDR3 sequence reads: CASSFGATMNTEAFF. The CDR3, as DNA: TGTGCCAGCAGCTTTGGGGCCACGATGAACACTGAAGCTTTCTTT.

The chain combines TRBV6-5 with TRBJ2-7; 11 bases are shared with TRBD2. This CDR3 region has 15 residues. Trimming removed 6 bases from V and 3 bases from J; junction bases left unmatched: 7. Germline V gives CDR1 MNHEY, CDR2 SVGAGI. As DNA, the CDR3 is TGTGCCAGCAGAGCACTAGCGGGAGTAGGCTACGAGCAGTACTTC. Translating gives CASRALAGVGYEQYF.